This record concerns one T cell receptor (beta chain) sequence. Its cognate antigen is unknown. V shed 1 base and J 2 bases; nucleotides not matched to a gene: 11. The CDR3 has 17 amino acids. The germline V gene has CDR1 MGHRA and CDR2 YSYEKL. There was relapse after autologous stem cell transplantation in every patient, and there was variation in brentuximab vedotin exposure. The sample originates from a study of PD-1 blockade in classical Hodgkin lymphoma. Study context: Every 2 weeks, patients got 3 mg/kg intravenous nivolumab.

The assay was immunoSEQ multiplex PCR, and TCRdb's table has in-frame clones only and misses some. The profile shows tens of thousands of clones, over 75% of them singletons. The study's findings and limits: CD8+ TCR diversity did not rise significantly by C4D1, unlike CD4+.

The sequencing here drew on peripheral blood mononuclear cells (PBMCs), taken at baseline. This TCR came from a human donor with classical Hodgkin lymphoma. This sequence joins TRBV4-1 and TRBJ2-7; 7 nucleotides match TRBD1. The CDR3 nucleotides read TGCGCCAGCAGCCAAGTCTGGAGGACAGGTTATCCCTACGAGCAGTACTTC. Protein sequence: CASSQVWRTGYPYEQYF.